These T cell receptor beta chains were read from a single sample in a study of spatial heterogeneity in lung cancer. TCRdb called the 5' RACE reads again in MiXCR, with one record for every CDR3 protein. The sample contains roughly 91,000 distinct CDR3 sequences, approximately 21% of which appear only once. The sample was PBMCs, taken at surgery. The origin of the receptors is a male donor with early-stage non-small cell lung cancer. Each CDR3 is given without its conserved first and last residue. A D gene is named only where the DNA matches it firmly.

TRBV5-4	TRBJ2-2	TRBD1	ASSANRGQNTGELF
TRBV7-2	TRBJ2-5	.	ASSLAALQETQY
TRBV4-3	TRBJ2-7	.	ASSRGVGLPYEQY
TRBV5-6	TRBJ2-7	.	ASSVSLRREQY
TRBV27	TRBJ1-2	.	ASSPSGAPYGYT
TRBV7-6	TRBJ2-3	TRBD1	ASSLEAGGISDTQY
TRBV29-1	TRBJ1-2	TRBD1	SVRQGWNYGYT
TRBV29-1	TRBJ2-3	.	SVFGPGEDTQY
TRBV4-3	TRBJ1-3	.	ASSSQAQVTGNTIY
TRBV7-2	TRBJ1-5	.	ASSLGVSNQPQH
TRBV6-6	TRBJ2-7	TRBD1	ASRWTGKPYEQY
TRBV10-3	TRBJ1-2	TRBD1	AINRQGEGYGYT
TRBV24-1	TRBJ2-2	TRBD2	ATSGAGLAGTNTGELF
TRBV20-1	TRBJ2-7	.	SARTGNTYEQY
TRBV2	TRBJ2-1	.	ASSRQGRDNEQF
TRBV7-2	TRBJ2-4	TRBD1	ASSPGQGQPIQY
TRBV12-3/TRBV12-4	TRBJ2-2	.	ASSLVSTNTGELF
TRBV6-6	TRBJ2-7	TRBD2	ASGSGRAYEQY
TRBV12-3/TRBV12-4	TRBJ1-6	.	ASSPAGHHNSPLH
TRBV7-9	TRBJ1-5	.	ASSLAGPSNQPQH
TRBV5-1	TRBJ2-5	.	ASSLGRAPETQY
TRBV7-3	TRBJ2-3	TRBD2	ASSARTSGVADTQY
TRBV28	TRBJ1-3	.	ASLYGNTIY
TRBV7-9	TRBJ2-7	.	ASSPGPAHEQY
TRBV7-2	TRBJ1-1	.	ASRGNTEAF
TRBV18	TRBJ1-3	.	ASSSGPSGNTIY
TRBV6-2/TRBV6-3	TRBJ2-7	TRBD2	ASSHRLAGSYEQY
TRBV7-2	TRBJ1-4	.	ASSLVPGGTNEKLF
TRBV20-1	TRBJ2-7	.	SATLVEGDPYEQY
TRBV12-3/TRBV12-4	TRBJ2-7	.	ASSLQGNTYEQY
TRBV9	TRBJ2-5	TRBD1	ASSPLGTAVGETQY
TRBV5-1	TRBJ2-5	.	ASSLNEGYQETQY
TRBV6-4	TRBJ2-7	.	AGGAIEGDEQY
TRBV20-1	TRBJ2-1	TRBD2	SAVGLAVHNEQF
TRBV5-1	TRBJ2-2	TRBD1	ASSFIGTGNTGELF
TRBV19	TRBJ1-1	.	ASSIRDGDTEAF
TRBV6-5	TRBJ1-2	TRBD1	ASSYSTGGHYGYT
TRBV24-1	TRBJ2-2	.	ATSERGNTGELF
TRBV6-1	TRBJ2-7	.	ATHRGGPPDYEQY